What follows is one TCR beta chain and its context. Then a second PCR, running about 6 to 11 cycles, was carried out with a sample-barcoded 5' primer and a J-beta primer mix. Every sample gave at least 2.5 million paired-end reads containing CDR3. MiXCR was run by TCRdb on the 5' RACE reads, yielding one entry per CDR3 protein. Counted here are approximately 800,000 distinct CDR3 sequences, more than 50% occurring once; the ten biggest clones make up roughly 24%. The CDR3 is made up of 19 amino acids. The ends lost 4 bases at V and 5 bases at J; junction bases unmatched: 18. Germline CDR1 and CDR2: SGHVS and FQNEAQ. Healthy individuals of Caucasian origin from Russia, aged roughly 6 to 95, served as donors. The data are from a study of blood T cells in healthy people across ages.

The V call is TRBV7-8, the J call TRBJ2-1; 9 bases fit TRBD2. Sequencing input: blood. This sequence was found in a man aged 40-49 years in good health. The CDR3 bases are TGTGCCAGCAGCTCCCTGGCAACGGCCGCGGGAGGGCTAAACAATGAGCAGTTCTTC. It specifies CASSSLATAAGGLNNEQFF.